In its sample, the clone carrying this T cell receptor (beta chain) was seen a few times. Its target is not known. This record comes from a study of T-cell reconstitution after alpha-beta-depleted transplantation in children. CDR3 size: 18 residues. V was pared by 1 base and J by 2 bases, with 15 bases between. A library of TCRbeta sequences, prepared with unique molecular identifiers, was generated. TCRdb reprocessed the PCR reads with MiXCR, giving one entry per CDR3 protein. The table records about 220,000 distinct CDR3 sequences, over 15% of them present only once. Study findings and constraints: Several hundred expanded graft clones reportedly gave rise to the alpha-beta T cells present about two months after transplant. It was newly produced T cells that mostly accounted for T-cell counts and diversity one year after transplant. From surviving recipient T cells and thymic progenitors came the high day-60 TCRbeta diversity observed in some patients.

The chain has TRBV12-3 or TRBV12-4 and TRBJ2-6, with D perhaps assigned TRBD1 or TRBD2 (5 bases each). The sequence was collected from a male patient aged 2-10 years who had a stem cell transplant for acute lymphoblastic leukemia, so the T cells may come from the graft donor. Sample: PBMCs, mostly from graft donor cells, taken 360 days after TCRalphabeta/CD19-depleted stem cell transplant. The CDR3, as DNA: TGTGCCAGCAGTTTAGTGGGGGTCCCAGAAACTGGGGCCAACGTCCTGACTTTC. Protein product: CASSLVGVPETGANVLTF.